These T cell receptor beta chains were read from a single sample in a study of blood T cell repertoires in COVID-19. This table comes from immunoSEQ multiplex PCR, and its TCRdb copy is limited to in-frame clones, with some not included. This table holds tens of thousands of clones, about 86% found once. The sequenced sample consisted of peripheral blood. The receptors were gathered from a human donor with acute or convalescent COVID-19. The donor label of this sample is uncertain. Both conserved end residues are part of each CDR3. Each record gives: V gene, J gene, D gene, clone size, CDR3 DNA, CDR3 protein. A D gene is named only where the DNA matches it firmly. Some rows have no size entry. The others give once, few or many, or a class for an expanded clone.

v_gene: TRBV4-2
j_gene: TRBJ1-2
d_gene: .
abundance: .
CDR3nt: TGTGCCAGCACCCTAGACAGTTTCGGCTACACCTTC
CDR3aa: CASTLDSFGYTF

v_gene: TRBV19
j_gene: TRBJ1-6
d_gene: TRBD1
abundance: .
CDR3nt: TGTGCCAGTAGGCGTGGACAGGGGAGAGGGAATTCACCCCTCCACTTT
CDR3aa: CASRRGQGRGNSPLHF

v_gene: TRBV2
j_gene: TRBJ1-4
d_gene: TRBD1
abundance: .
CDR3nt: TGTGCCAGCAGTGTACAGGGGGCACGGGAGGAAAAACTGTTTTTT
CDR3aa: CASSVQGAREEKLFF

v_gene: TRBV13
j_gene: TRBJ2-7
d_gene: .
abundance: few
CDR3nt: TGTGCCAGCAGCCTAAACTCCTACGAGCAGTACTTC
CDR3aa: CASSLNSYEQYF

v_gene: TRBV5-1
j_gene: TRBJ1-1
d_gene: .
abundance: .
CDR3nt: TGCGCCAGCAGCTTGGAATCTACGAGCGCTGAAGCTTTCTTT
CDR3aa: CASSLESTSAEAFF

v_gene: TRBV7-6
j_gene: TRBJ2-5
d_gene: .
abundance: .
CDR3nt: TGTGCCAGCAGCCGCCGCGGACAGGCGGGGGAGACCCAGTACTTC
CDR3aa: CASSRRGQAGETQYF

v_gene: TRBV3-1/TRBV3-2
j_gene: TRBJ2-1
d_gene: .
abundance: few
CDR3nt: TGTGCCAGCAGCCTTAGCGGTGAGCAGTTCTTC
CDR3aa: CASSLSGEQFF

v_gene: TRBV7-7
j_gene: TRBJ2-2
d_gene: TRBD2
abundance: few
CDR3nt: TGTGCCAGCAGCTTAGATCGCACTAGCGGGAGAAGCACCGGGGAGCTGTTTTTT
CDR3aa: CASSLDRTSGRSTGELFF

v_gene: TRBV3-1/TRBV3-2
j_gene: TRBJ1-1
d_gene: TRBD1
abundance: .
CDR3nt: TGTGCCAGCAGGCTACAGGGGGAGAACACTGAAGCTTTCTTT
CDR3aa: CASRLQGENTEAFF

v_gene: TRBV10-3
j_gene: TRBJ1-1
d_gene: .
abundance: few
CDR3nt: TGTGCCATCAGTGAGTCAGGGGAAGGTGGCACTGAAGCTTTCTTT
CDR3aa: CAISESGEGGTEAFF

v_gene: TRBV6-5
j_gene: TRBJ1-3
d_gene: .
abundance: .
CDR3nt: TGTGCCAGCAGTCTATCGACAGCTGGAAACACCATATATTTT
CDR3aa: CASSLSTAGNTIYF

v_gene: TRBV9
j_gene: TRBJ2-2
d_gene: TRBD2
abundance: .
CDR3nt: TGTGCCAGCAGCGTCACTAGCGGGGGAAACACCGGGGAGCTGTTTTTT
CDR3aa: CASSVTSGGNTGELFF

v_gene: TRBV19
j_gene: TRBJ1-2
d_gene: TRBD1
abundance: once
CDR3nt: TGTGCCAGTAGACCTACAGGGGGCGCCGGGAGAGGCTACACCTTC
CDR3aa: CASRPTGGAGRGYTF

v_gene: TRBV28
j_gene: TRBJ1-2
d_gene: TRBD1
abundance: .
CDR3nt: TGTGCCACCGAACAGGGGATAACTAACTATGGCTACACCTTC
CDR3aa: CATEQGITNYGYTF

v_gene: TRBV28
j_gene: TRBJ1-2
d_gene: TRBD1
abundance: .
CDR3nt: TGTGCCAGCAGTTACCCGGGACAGCCACTTCGTGGCTACACCTTC
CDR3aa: CASSYPGQPLRGYTF

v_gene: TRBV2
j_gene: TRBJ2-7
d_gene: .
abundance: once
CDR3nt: TGTGCCAGCAGTTCTCTCTACGAGCAGTACTTC
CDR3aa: CASSSLYEQYF

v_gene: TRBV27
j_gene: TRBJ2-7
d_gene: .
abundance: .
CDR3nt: TGTGCCAGCAGTCCATCAGTGGGGCCCTACGAGCAGTACTTC
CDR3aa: CASSPSVGPYEQYF

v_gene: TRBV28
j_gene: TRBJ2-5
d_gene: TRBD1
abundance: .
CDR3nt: TGTGCCAGCTCTACAGGGGGCTGGGAGACCCAGTACTTC
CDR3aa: CASSTGGWETQYF

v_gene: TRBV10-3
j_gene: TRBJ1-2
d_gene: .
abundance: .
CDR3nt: TGTGCCATCAGCGGAACAGGGACATTCGGCTACACCTTC
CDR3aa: CAISGTGTFGYTF

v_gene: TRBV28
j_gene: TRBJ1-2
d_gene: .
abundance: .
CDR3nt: TGTGCCAGCAGTTTACGGCGGGATTCCAACTATGGCTACACCTTC
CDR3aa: CASSLRRDSNYGYTF

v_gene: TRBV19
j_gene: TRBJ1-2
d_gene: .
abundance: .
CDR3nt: TGTGCCAGTAGTCGTACAGACTATGGCTACACCTTC
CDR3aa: CASSRTDYGYTF

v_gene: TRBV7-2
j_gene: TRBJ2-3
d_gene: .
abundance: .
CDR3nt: TGTGCCAGCAGAGAACAGGGTAGAGGGGGTACGCAGTATTTT
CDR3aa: CASREQGRGGTQYF

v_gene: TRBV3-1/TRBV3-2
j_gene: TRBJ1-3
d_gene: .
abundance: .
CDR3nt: TGTGCCAGCAGCCACCACGGTGCGGGCTCTGGAAACACCATATATTTT
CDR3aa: CASSHHGAGSGNTIYF

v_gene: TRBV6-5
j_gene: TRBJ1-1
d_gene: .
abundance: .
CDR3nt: TGTGCCAGCAGCCCCCGCGGGAAGAACACTGAAGCTTTCTTT
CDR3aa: CASSPRGKNTEAFF

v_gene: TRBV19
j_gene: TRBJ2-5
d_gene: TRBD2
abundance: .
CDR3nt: TGTGCCAGTAGTATGATAGGCGGGGGGTACCGGGAGACCCAGTACTTC
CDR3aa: CASSMIGGGYRETQYF

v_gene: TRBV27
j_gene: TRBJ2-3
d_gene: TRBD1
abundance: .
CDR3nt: TGTGCCAGCAGCCCCAGGGGGTTTGGGGGCACAGATACGCAGTATTTT
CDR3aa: CASSPRGFGGTDTQYF

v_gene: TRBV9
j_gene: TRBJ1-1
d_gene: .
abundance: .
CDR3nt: TGTGCCAGCAGCGTCCAGGGGCAGAACACTGAAGCTTTCTTT
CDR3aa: CASSVQGQNTEAFF

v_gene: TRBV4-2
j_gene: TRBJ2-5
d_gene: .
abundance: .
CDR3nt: TGTGCCAGCAGCCTGTCAGGACTCGTTCCCCGGGAGACCCAGTACTTC
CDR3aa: CASSLSGLVPRETQYF

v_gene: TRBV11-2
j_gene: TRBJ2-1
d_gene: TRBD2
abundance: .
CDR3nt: TGTGCCAGCAGCTCACCGGGACTAGCGTTCAATGAGCAGTTCTTC
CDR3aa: CASSSPGLAFNEQFF

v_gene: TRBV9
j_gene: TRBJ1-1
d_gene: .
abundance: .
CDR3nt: TGTGCCAGCAGCGTAGGGGCAGGGATGAACACTGAAGCTTTCTTT
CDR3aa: CASSVGAGMNTEAFF

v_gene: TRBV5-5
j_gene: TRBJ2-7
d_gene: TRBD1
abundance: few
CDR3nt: TGTGCCAGCAGCTTGGCTGGGGACAGGTTGATGTACTTC
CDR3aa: CASSLAGDRLMYF

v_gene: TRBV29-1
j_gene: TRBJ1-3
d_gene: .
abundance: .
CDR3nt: TGCAGCGTTGAAAGCGGAAACACCATATATTTT
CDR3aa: CSVESGNTIYF

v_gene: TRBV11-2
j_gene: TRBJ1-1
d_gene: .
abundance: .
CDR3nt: TGTGCCAGCAGCTTATTAGCTAGGGGGGAAGCTTTCTTT
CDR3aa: CASSLLARGEAFF

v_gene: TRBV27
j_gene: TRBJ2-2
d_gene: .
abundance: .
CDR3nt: TGTGCCAGCAGGCCTACAGGTCGCCAAAACACCGGGGAGCTGTTTTTT
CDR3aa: CASRPTGRQNTGELFF

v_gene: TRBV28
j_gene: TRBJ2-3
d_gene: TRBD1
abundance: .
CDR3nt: TGTGCCAGCGATCCCGCCAGGGGGAGTGGCACAGATACGCAGTATTTT
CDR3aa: CASDPARGSGTDTQYF

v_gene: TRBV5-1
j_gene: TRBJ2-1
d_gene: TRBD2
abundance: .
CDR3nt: TGCGCCAGCAGCTTGGGAACTAGCGGGATTGGCTACAATGAGCAGTTCTTC
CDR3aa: CASSLGTSGIGYNEQFF

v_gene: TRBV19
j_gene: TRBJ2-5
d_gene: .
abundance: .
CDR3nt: TGTGCCAGTGGTCGGGGTCCGGAGACCCAGTACTTC
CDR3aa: CASGRGPETQYF

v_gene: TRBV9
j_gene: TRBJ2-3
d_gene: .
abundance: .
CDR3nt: TGTGCCAGCAGCGCTTCCGGGACTTCCTTAGATACGCAGTATTTT
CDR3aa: CASSASGTSLDTQYF

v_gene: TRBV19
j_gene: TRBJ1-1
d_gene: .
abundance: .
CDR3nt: TGTGCCAGTAGTCCTCCCCCCGGGACACCTAATTTGAACACTGAAGCTTTCTTT
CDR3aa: CASSPPPGTPNLNTEAFF

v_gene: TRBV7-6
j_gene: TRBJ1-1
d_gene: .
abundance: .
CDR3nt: TGTGCCAGCAGAGGTCGGGATACTGAAGCTTTCTTT
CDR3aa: CASRGRDTEAFF

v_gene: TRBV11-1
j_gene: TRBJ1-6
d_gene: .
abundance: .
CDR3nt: TGTGCCAGCAGCTTATTGCGCGCGCCGAATTCACCCCTCCACTTT
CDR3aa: CASSLLRAPNSPLHF

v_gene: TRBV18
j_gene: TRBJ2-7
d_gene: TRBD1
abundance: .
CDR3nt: TGTGCCAGCTCACCGGGGACCGGGACAGCCTCCTACGAGCAGTACTTC
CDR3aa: CASSPGTGTASYEQYF

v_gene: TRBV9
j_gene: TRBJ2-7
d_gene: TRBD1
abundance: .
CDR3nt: TGTGCCAGCAGCGTAGGGGGACAGTCCCACTACGAGCAGTACTTC
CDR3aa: CASSVGGQSHYEQYF

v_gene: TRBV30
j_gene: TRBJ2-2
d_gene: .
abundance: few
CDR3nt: TGTGCCTGGAGATGGGCGGGGGCCGGGACCGGGGAGCTGTTTTTT
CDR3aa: CAWRWAGAGTGELFF